The entry that follows covers one T cell receptor beta chain sequence. Sequenced by immunoSEQ multiplex PCR; TCRdb stores in-frame clones only, minus some. The sample lists tens of thousands of clones; 65% to 85% were seen once. The sample is drawn from a study of blood T cell repertoires in COVID-19. Sequenced input: peripheral blood. The clonotype comes from a man aged 65 to 79 with active or convalescent COVID-19.

CDR3 bases: TGTGCCAGCAGTTTTAACATTGGGACAGGCCCTCAAGAGACCCAGTACTTC. Translating gives CASSFNIGTGPQETQYF. The V and J genes are TRBV28 and TRBJ2-5; 8 nucleotides match TRBD1. The CDR3 extends over 17 amino acids. CDR1 and CDR2 (germline): MDHEN, SYDVKM. Trimming at V came to 3 bases and at J to 2 bases, leaving 11 bases not matched to a gene.